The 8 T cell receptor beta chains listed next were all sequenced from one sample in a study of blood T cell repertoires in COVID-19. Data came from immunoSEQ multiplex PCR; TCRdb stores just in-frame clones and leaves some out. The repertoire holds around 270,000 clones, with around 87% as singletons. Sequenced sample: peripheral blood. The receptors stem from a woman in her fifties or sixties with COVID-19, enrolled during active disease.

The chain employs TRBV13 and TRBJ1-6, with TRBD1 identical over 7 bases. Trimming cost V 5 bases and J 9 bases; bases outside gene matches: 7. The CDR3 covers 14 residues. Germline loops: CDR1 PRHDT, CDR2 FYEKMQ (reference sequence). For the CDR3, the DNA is TGTGCCAGCAGCCACAGGGGTAGAGGTTCACCCCTCCACTTT. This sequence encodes CASSHRGRGSPLHF. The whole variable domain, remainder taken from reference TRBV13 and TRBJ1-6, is AAGVIQSPRHLIKEKRETATLKCYPIPRHDTVYWYQQGPGQDPQFLISFYEKMQSDKGSIPDRFSAQQFSDYHSELNMSSLELGDSALYFCASSHRGRGSPLHFGNGTRLTVT.

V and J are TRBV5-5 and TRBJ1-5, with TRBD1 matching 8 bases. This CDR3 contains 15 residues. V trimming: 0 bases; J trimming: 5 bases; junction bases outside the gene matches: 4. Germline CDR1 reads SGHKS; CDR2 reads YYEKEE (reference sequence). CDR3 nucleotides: TGTGCCAGCAGCTTGGCAGGGGGCAAGGATCAGCCCCAGCATTTT. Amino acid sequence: CASSLAGGKDQPQHF.

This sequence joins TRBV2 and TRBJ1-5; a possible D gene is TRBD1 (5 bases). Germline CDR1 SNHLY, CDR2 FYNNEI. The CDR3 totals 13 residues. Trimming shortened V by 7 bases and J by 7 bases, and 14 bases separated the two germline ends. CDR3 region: CASNLGGGQPQHF. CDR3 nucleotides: TGTGCCAGCAATCTCGGGGGAGGGCAGCCCCAGCATTTT.

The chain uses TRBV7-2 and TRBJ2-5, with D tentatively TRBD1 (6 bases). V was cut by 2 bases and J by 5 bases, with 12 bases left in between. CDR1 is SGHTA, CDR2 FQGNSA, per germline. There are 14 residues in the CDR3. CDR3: CASSLMQGKETQYF. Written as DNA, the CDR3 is TGTGCCAGCAGCTTAATGCAGGGGAAGGAGACCCAGTACTTC.

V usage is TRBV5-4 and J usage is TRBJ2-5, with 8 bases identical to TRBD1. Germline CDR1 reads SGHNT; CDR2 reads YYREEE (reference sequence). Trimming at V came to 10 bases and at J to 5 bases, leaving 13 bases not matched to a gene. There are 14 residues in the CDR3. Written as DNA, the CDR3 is TGTGCCGGGGTTGACAGGGGTAAGGGGGAGACCCAGTACTTC. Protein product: CAGVDRGKGETQYF.

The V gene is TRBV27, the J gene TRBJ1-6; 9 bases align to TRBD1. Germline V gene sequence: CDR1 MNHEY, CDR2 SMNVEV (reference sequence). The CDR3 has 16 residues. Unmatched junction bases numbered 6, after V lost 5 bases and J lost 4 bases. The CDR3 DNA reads TGTGCCAGCAGTCCCAGACAGGGGGGATATAATTCACCCCTCCACTTT. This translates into CASSPRQGGYNSPLHF.

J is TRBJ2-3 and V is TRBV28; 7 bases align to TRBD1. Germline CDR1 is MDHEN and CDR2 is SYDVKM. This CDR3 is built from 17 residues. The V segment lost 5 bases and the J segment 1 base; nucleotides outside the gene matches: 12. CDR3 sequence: CASSPIRGIEGTDTQYF. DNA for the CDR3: TGTGCCAGCAGTCCGATCAGGGGGATTGAGGGCACAGATACGCAGTATTTT.

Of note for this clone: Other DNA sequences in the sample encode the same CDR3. DNA of the CDR3: TGTGCCAGCAGCCTGGGAGCCATCAATCAGCCCCAGCATTTT. As protein: CASSLGAINQPQHF. This chain connects TRBV2 to TRBJ1-5; D gene unclear. V was clipped by 6 bases and J by 3 bases, with 12 bases between them. This CDR3 spans 14 amino acids. CDR1 is SNHLY, CDR2 FYNNEI, per germline. The variable domain in full, with the rest retrieved from reference TRBV2 and TRBJ1-5, is EPEVTQTPSHQVTQMGQEVILRCVPISNHLYFYWYRQILGQKVEFLVSFYNNEISEKSEIFDDQFSVERPDGSNFTLKIRSTKLEDSAMYFCASSLGAINQPQHFGDGTRLSIL.